The 4 T cell receptor beta chains given below trace back to one sample, sequenced in a study of metastatic and nonmetastatic thyroid tumors. TCRdb re-clonotyped the PCR reads through MiXCR. The sample comprises more than 40,000 clones, 24% of which are singletons, and about 14% rests with the top ten. Patients were all untreated before their thyroid surgery. What was sequenced was tumor tissue. These receptors all stem from a female donor with papillary thyroid cancer or a benign thyroid nodule (not recorded which). Some clones in this sample may be carry-over from other donors' samples.

V and J are TRBV7-3 and TRBJ2-5; 11 nucleotides agree with TRBD2. This CDR3 is 15 amino acids long. In germline, CDR1 is SGHTA, CDR2 FQGTGA. V dropped 3 bases and J dropped 5; count of bases not matched to a gene: 5. CDR3 sequence: CASSFLSGRAETQYF. Written as DNA, the CDR3 is TGTGCCAGCAGCTTCCTTAGCGGGAGGGCCGAGACCCAGTACTTC. Full variable domain (outside the CDR3, taken from reference TRBV7-3 and TRBJ2-5): GAGVSQTPSNKVTEKGKYVELRCDPISGHTALYWYRQSLGQGPEFLIYFQGTGAADDSGLPNDRFFAVRPEGSVSTLKIQRTERGDSAVYLCASSFLSGRAETQYFGPGTRLLVL.

The chain joins TRBV20-1 to TRBJ1-1; weak D call: TRBD1 (5 bases). Germline V gene data show CDR1 as DFQATT and CDR2 as SNEGSKA (reference sequence). The CDR3 length is 13 residues. V was trimmed by 1 base and J by 3 bases, leaving 9 bases between them. Here the CDR3 DNA reads TGCAGTGCTAGAGGGGACGGGGACACTGAAGCTTTCTTT. It specifies CSARGDGDTEAFF.

As regards this clone: Its ends do not fully match the called genes, so a read error is possible. V gene TRBV2 combines with J gene TRBJ1-2; 8 positions agree with TRBD1. Germline CDR1 SNHLY, CDR2 FYNNEI. The CDR3 sequence is 12 residues long. The CDR3 loop reads CASGQGIYCYTF. The CDR3 DNA reads TGTGCCAGCGGACAGGGTATCTATTGCTACACCTTC.

The rearrangement joins TRBV18 to TRBJ2-7; no definite D call. CDR1 and CDR2 from the germline V gene are KGHSH and LQKENI. V shed 5 bases and J shed 6 bases, with 11 bases lying between them. CDR3 size: 12 residues. CDR3 sequence: CASSGLGSEQYF. The CDR3 DNA reads TGTGCCAGCTCAGGGCTGGGCTCCGAGCAGTACTTC.